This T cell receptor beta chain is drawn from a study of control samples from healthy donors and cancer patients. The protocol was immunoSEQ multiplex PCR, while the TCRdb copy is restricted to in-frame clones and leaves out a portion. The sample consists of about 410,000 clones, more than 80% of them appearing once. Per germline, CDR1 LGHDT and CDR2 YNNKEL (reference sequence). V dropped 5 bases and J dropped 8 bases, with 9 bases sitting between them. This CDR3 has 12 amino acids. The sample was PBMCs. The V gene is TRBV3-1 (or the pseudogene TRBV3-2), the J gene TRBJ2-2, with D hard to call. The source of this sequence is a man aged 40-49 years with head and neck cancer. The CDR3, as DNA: TGTGCCAGCAGCAAATCTATGGGGGAGCTGTTTTTT. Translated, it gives CASSKSMGELFF.